Presented here are 9 T cell receptor beta chains from one specimen sequenced in a study of human T cells and chemical hapten exposure. TCRdb itself ran the RACE reads through MiXCR, one entry per CDR3 protein. The sample shows about 80,000 distinct CDR3 sequences, roughly 7.9% of them seen only once. Time point specified: healthy volunteer bleed at 6 weeks. The starting material, unfractionated whole blood, was used for total RNA extraction. Source material: whole blood. These receptors originate from a female donor in good health. Some clones in this sample may be carry-over from other donors' samples.

This rearrangement joins TRBV3-1 to TRBJ2-3, with 8 bases lining up with TRBD1. V gave up 8 bases and J gave up 1 base; unmatched junction bases: 8. CDR3 size: 15 residues. CDR1 and CDR2 (germline): LGHDT, YNNKEL (reference sequence). The CDR3 DNA sequence: TGTGCCAGCCACAGACAGGGGTACGGCACAGATACGCAGTATTTT. Its protein is CASHRQGYGTDTQYF.

The chain uses TRBV6-1 and TRBJ1-3; D not certain. The CDR3 extends over 16 amino acids. Germline CDR1 is MNHNS and CDR2 is SASEGT. V was cut by 2 bases and J by 0 bases, with 11 bases left in between. The CDR3 region is CASSEYLGSSGNTIYF. The CDR3 bases are TGTGCCAGCAGTGAATATCTGGGGAGCTCTGGAAACACCATATATTTT.

This clonotype was seen only a few times. J is TRBJ2-7 and V is TRBV12-3 or TRBV12-4; TRBD2 matches 12 bases. After removal of 2 bases from V and 4 bases from J, the junction contained 15 bases not matched to a gene. There are 19 residues in the CDR3. The chain's CDR3 is CASSLRSSGGAFNSYEQYF. Here the CDR3 DNA reads TGTGCCAGCAGTTTAAGGTCTAGCGGGGGGGCGTTTAATAGTTACGAGCAGTACTTC.

Many counts were recorded for this clonotype. The V call is TRBV12-3 or TRBV12-4, the J call TRBJ2-2, with 8 bases identical to TRBD1. With V trimmed by 5 bases and J by 1 base, 3 bases remained unmatched. The CDR3 totals 15 residues. CDR3 region: CASSPGTGNTGELFF. CDR3 nucleotides: TGTGCCAGCAGTCCCGGGACAGGGAACACCGGGGAGCTGTTTTTT.

This clonotype was observed many times. This chain connects TRBV5-1 to TRBJ2-6; no reliable D call. V gave up 3 bases and J gave up 1 base, with 11 bases separating them. The CDR3 has 16 amino acids. The germline V gene has CDR1 SGHRS and CDR2 YFSETQ. The CDR3 sequence: CASSWPTSSGANVLTF. CDR3 sequence (DNA): TGCGCCAGCAGCTGGCCTACATCATCTGGGGCCAACGTCCTGACTTTC.

A word on this clonotype: A much bigger clone sits one base away, suggesting this may be a read error. In this CDR3 the conserved last residue, phenylalanine or tryptophan, is missing, so a read error is likely. The genes are TRBV3-1 and TRBJ2-5; unclear D gene. Germline V gives CDR1 LGHDT, CDR2 YNNKEL (reference sequence). This CDR3 region has 13 residues. Between the trimmed V and J ends, which lost 6 bases and 0 bases, there was a span of 8 bases. This CDR3 is CASRIPYQETQYS. In DNA, the CDR3 is TGTGCCAGCAGAATCCCGTACCAAGAGACCCAGTACTCC.

In this sample, this clonotype turned up a few times. The chain couples TRBV10-3 to TRBJ2-1; 8 bases line up with TRBD1. Germline loops: CDR1 ENHRY, CDR2 SYGVKD. The CDR3 sequence is 14 residues long. Trimming at V came to 4 bases and at J to 9 bases, leaving 8 bases not matched to a gene. The CDR3, as DNA: TGTGCCATCAGTGGGGGGACAGGCAGGGGTGAGCAGTTCTTC. Protein sequence: CAISGGTGRGEQFF.

The chain joins TRBV28 to TRBJ2-7; TRBD1 agrees at 7 bases. From germline, CDR1 is MDHEN and CDR2 SYDVKM. Losses at the gene ends were 9 bases for V and 4 bases for J; bases not matched to a gene: 15. The CDR3 is 15 residues long. The CDR3 region has the DNA TGTGCCAGTAAGGTCCCGGGACAGAGGGATTACGAGCAGTACTTC. Its translation: CASKVPGQRDYEQYF.

This clonotype was recorded a few times. This chain joins TRBV7-2 and TRBJ1-5; TRBD1 aligns across 7 bases. The CDR3 sequence is 21 residues long. With 2 bases clipped from V and 0 bases from J, the junction kept 19 bases outside the gene matches. CDR1 is SGHTA and CDR2 is FQGNSA in the germline V gene. The CDR3 reads CASSLFTVSRGRPDSNQPQHF. The CDR3, as DNA: TGTGCCAGCAGCTTATTTACCGTTTCCAGGGGGAGACCCGATAGCAATCAGCCCCAGCATTTT.